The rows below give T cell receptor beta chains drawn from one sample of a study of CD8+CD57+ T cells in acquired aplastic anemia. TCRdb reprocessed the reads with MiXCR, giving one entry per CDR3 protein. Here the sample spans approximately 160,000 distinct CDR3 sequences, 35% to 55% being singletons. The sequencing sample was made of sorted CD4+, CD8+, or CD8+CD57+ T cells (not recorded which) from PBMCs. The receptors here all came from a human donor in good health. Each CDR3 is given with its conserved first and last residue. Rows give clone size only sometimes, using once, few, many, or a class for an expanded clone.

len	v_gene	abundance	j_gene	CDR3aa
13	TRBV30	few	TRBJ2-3	CAWSGRSTDTQYF
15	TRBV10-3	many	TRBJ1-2	CAISESPRRDYGYTF
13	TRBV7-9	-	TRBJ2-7	CASSLVGHNEQYF
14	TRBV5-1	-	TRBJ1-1	CASSSGWDGTEAFF
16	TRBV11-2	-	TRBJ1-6	CASSLGRVATNPPLHF
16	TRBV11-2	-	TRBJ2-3	CASSRNGIASTDTQYF
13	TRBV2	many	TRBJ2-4	CASSPGRTAIQYF
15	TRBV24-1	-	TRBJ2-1	CATSDHRTGGNEQFF
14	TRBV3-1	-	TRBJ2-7	CASSRSSVPYEQYF
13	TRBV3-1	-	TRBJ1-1	CASRPTGNTEAFF
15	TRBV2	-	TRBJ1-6	CASTKEGIGNSPLHF
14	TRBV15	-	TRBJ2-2	CATSRNQGTGELFF
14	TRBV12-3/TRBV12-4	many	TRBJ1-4	CASKDRTTNEKLFF
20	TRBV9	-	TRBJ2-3	CASSVRPRTSGGGSTDTQYF
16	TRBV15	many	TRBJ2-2	CATSRDGPPDTGELFF
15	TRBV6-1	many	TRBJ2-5	CASSEAQGAEETQYF